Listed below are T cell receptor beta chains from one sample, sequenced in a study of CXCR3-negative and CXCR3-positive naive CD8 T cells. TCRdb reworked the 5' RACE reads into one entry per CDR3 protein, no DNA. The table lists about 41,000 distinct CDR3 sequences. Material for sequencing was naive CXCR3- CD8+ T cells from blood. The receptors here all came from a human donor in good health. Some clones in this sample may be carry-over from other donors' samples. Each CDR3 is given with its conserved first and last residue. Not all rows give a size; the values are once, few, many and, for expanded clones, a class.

cdr3_aa: CASSQTSPRAQETQYF
v_call: TRBV4-1
cdr3_length: 16
clone_size: NA
j_call: TRBJ2-5

cdr3_aa: CASSSPVGGNTEAFF
v_call: TRBV28
cdr3_length: 15
clone_size: NA
j_call: TRBJ1-1

cdr3_aa: CASSLVAGAPYGYTF
v_call: TRBV7-9
cdr3_length: 15
clone_size: NA
j_call: TRBJ1-2

cdr3_aa: CATSRSPGGGNEQYF
v_call: TRBV15
cdr3_length: 15
clone_size: NA
j_call: TRBJ2-7

cdr3_aa: CASSQDRLAGEEQYF
v_call: TRBV4-3
cdr3_length: 15
clone_size: NA
j_call: TRBJ2-7

cdr3_aa: CASSVEIRQQNTGELFF
v_call: TRBV9
cdr3_length: 17
clone_size: NA
j_call: TRBJ2-2

cdr3_aa: CASSLGAGGYNEQFF
v_call: TRBV12-3/TRBV12-4
cdr3_length: 15
clone_size: NA
j_call: TRBJ2-1

cdr3_aa: CASSAWKVPNEQFF
v_call: TRBV5-1
cdr3_length: 14
clone_size: NA
j_call: TRBJ2-1

cdr3_aa: CASSPLLRGLNWAYEQYF
v_call: TRBV21-1
cdr3_length: 18
clone_size: medium-sized
j_call: TRBJ2-7

cdr3_aa: CSVTGGTENTDTQYF
v_call: TRBV29-1
cdr3_length: 15
clone_size: NA
j_call: TRBJ2-3

cdr3_aa: CASSGVGEWGGELFF
v_call: TRBV7-2
cdr3_length: 15
clone_size: NA
j_call: TRBJ2-2

cdr3_aa: CASSPGAGSQPQHF
v_call: TRBV7-9
cdr3_length: 14
clone_size: NA
j_call: TRBJ1-5

cdr3_aa: CAATDRGSNQPQHF
v_call: TRBV6-2/TRBV6-3
cdr3_length: 14
clone_size: NA
j_call: TRBJ1-5

cdr3_aa: CAPPGRDNEQFF
v_call: TRBV28
cdr3_length: 12
clone_size: NA
j_call: TRBJ2-1

cdr3_aa: CSVEEEVGYGYTF
v_call: TRBV29-1
cdr3_length: 13
clone_size: NA
j_call: TRBJ1-2

cdr3_aa: CASRPTASGNTIYF
v_call: TRBV5-5
cdr3_length: 14
clone_size: NA
j_call: TRBJ1-3

cdr3_aa: CASSRQMRRAKRGQETQYF
v_call: TRBV3-1
cdr3_length: 19
clone_size: NA
j_call: TRBJ2-5

cdr3_aa: CASTGTDYEQYF
v_call: TRBV12-3/TRBV12-4
cdr3_length: 12
clone_size: NA
j_call: TRBJ2-7

cdr3_aa: CASSLGGGLFDEQFF
v_call: TRBV28
cdr3_length: 15
clone_size: NA
j_call: TRBJ2-1

cdr3_aa: CASSSSDNEQFF
v_call: TRBV12-3/TRBV12-4
cdr3_length: 12
clone_size: NA
j_call: TRBJ2-1

cdr3_aa: CASNGGGLEQTQYF
v_call: TRBV10-2
cdr3_length: 14
clone_size: NA
j_call: TRBJ2-5

cdr3_aa: CASTVTGGDEQYF
v_call: TRBV12-3/TRBV12-4
cdr3_length: 13
clone_size: NA
j_call: TRBJ2-7

cdr3_aa: CASSPLLNPDTQYF
v_call: TRBV7-8
cdr3_length: 14
clone_size: NA
j_call: TRBJ2-3

cdr3_aa: CASSLSHLSTAGTEAFF
v_call: TRBV7-6
cdr3_length: 17
clone_size: NA
j_call: TRBJ1-1

cdr3_aa: CASSPGTDVEDTEAFF
v_call: TRBV7-2
cdr3_length: 16
clone_size: NA
j_call: TRBJ1-1

cdr3_aa: CASSLQSTDTQYF
v_call: TRBV7-3
cdr3_length: 13
clone_size: NA
j_call: TRBJ2-3

cdr3_aa: CATSEGTDTQYF
v_call: TRBV24-1
cdr3_length: 12
clone_size: NA
j_call: TRBJ2-3

cdr3_aa: CASSFTADYSYEQYF
v_call: TRBV5-1
cdr3_length: 15
clone_size: NA
j_call: TRBJ2-7

cdr3_aa: CASSDSGGPSDNEQFF
v_call: TRBV6-4
cdr3_length: 16
clone_size: NA
j_call: TRBJ2-1